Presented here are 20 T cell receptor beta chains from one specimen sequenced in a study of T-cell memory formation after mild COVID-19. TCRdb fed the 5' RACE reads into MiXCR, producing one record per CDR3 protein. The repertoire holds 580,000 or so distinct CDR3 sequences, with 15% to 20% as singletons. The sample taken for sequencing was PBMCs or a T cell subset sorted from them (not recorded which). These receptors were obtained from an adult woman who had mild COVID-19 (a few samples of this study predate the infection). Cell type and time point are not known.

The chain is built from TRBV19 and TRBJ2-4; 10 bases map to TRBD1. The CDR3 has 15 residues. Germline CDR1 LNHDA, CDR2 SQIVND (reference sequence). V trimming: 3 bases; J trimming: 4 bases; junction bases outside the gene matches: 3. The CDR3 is CASSMVDRGKNIQYF. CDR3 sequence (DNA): TGTGCCAGTAGTATGGTGGACAGGGGGAAAAACATTCAGTACTTC.

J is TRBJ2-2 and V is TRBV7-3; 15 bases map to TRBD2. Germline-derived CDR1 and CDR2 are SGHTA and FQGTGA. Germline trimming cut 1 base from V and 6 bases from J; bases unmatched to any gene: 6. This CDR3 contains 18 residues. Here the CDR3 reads CASSLIGLAGGEAGELFF. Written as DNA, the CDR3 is TGTGCCAGCAGCTTAATAGGACTAGCGGGAGGGGAGGCCGGGGAGCTGTTTTTT.

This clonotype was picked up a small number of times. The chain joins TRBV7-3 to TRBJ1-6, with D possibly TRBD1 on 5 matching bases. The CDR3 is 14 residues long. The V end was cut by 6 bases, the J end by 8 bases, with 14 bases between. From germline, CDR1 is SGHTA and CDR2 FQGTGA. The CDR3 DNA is TGTGCCAGCAGGTCCGGGACGGGAGATTCACCCCTCCACTTT. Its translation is CASRSGTGDSPLHF.

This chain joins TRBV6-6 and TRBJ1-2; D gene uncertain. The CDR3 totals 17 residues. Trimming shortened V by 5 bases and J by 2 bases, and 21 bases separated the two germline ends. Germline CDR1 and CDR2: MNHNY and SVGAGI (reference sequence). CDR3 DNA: TGTGCCAGCAGTCGGATCGCATCTACCGGGAAAAACTATGGCTACACCTTC. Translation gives CASSRIASTGKNYGYTF.

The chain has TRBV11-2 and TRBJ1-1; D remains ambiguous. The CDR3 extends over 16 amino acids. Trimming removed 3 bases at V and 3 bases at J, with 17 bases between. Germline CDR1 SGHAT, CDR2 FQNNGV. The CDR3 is CASSFPNWYDHTEAFF. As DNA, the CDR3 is TGTGCCAGCAGCTTTCCAAATTGGTACGATCACACTGAAGCTTTCTTT.

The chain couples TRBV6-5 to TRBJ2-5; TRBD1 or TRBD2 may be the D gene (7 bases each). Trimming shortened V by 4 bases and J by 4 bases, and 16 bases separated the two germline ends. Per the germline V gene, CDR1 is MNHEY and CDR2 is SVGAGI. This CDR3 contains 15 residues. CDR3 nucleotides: TGTGCCAGCAGTTCACAAGACAGGGAGGGAGAGACCCAGTACTTC. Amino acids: CASSSQDREGETQYF.

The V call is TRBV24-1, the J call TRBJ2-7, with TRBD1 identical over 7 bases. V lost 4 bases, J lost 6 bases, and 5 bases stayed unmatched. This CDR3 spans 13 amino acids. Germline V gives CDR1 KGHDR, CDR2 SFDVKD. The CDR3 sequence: CATSDKGTAEQYF. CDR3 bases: TGTGCCACCAGTGACAAAGGGACAGCCGAGCAGTACTTC.

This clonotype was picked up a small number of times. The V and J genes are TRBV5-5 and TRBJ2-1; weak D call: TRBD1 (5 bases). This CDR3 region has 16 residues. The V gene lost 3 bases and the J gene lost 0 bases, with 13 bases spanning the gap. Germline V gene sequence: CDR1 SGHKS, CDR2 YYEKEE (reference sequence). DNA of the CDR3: TGTGCCAGCAGCTCAGGTCAGGGAAGCTCCTACAATGAGCAGTTCTTC. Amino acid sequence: CASSSGQGSSYNEQFF.

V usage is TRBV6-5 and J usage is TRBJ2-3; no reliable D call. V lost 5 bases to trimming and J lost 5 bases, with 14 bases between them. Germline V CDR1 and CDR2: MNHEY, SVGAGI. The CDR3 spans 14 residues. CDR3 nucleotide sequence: TGTGCCAGCAGTAAAACTCCTGGTGGAGATACGCAGTATTTT. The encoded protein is CASSKTPGGDTQYF.

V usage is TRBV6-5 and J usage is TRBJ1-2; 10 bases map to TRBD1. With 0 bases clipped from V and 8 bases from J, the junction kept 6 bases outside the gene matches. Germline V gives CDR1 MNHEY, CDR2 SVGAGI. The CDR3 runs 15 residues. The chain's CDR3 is CASSYSTGQGIGYTF. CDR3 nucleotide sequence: TGTGCCAGCAGTTACTCGACGGGACAGGGGATAGGCTACACCTTC.

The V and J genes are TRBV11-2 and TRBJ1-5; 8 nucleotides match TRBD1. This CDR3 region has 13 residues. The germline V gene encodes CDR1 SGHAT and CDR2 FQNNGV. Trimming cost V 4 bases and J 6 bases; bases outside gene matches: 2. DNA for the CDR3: TGTGCCAGCAGCTCAGGGGGCCGTCAGCCCCAGCATTTT. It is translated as CASSSGGRQPQHF.

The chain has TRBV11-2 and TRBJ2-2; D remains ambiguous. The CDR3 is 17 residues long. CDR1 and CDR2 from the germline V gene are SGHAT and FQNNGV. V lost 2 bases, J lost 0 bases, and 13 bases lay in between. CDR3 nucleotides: TGTGCCAGCAGCTTACGTTGGGCGGCTACGAACACCGGGGAGCTGTTTTTT. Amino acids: CASSLRWAATNTGELFF.

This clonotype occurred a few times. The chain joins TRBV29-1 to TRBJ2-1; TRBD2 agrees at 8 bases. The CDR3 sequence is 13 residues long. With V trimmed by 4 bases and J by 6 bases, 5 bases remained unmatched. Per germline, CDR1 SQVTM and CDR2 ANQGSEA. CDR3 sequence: CSVVWGTSNEQFF. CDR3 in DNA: TGCAGCGTTGTGTGGGGGACTAGCAATGAGCAGTTCTTC.

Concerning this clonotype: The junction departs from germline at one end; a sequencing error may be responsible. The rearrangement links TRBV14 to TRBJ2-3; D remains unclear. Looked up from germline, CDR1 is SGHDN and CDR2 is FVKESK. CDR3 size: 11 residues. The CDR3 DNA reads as TGTGCCAGCAGCCAATTTGCTACGGTGGATTTT. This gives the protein CASSQFATVDF.

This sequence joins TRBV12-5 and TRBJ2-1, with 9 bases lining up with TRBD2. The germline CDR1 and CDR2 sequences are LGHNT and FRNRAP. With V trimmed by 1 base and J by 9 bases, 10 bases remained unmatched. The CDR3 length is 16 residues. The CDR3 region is CASGLALAGVPREQFF. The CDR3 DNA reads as TGTGCTAGTGGTTTGGCATTAGCGGGAGTTCCCCGTGAGCAGTTCTTC.

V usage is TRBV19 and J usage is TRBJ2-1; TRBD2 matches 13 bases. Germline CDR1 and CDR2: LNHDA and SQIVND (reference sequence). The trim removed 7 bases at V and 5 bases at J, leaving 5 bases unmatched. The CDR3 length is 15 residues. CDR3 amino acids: CASTPGLAGNNEQFF. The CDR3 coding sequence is TGTGCCAGTACACCGGGACTAGCGGGAAACAATGAGCAGTTCTTC.

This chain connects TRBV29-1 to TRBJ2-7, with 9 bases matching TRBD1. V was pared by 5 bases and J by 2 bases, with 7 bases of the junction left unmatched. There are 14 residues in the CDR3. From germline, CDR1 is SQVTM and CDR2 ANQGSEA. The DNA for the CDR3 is TGCAGCGTTCCCGGGACAGGGCTCCCCTACGAGCAGTACTTC. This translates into CSVPGTGLPYEQYF.

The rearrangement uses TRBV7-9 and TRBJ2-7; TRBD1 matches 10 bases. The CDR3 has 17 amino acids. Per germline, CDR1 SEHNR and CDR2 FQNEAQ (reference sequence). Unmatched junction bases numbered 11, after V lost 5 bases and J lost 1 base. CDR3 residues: CASSDNPGQGTSYEQYF. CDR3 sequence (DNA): TGTGCCAGCAGCGACAATCCGGGACAGGGGACGTCCTACGAGCAGTACTTC.

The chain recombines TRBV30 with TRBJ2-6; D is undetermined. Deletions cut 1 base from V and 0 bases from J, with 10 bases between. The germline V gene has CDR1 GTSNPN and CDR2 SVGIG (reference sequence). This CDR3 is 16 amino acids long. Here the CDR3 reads CAWSDIGLSGANVLTF. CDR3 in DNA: TGTGCCTGGAGTGATATAGGCCTCTCTGGGGCCAACGTCCTGACTTTC.

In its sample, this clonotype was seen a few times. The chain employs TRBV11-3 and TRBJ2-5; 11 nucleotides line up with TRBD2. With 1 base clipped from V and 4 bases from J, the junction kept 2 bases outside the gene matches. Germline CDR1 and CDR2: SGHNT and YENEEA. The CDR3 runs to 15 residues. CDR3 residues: CASSLVLAGGETQYF. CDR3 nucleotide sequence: TGTGCCAGCAGCTTAGTGCTAGCGGGAGGAGAGACCCAGTACTTC.